This T cell receptor beta chain was found in a study of T cells after somatic rescue of genetic block. Comment on this clone: One end of the junction varies from germline; a read error may be responsible. Different DNA sequences within this sample yield the same CDR3.

CDR3 length: 13 amino acids. CDR1 and CDR2 from the germline V gene are SEHNR and FQNEAQ (reference sequence). Data came from immunoSEQ multiplex PCR; TCRdb stores just in-frame clones and leaves some out. The data show around 50,000 clones, roughly 96% seen once. Sequenced material: peripheral blood mononuclear cells (PBMCs). The clonotype comes from a child under two years old. The chain has TRBV7-9 and TRBJ1-2, with D possibly being TRBD1 (6 bases). The CDR3 sequence: CASSPGQNYGYTF. The CDR3 DNA is TGCGCCAGCAGCCCGGGACAAAACTATGGCTACACCTTC.